These T cell receptor beta chains were read from a single sample in a study of cytomegalovirus exposure and HLA in healthy donors. Some clones are missing from TCRdb's copy, which holds only in-frame ones; the method was immunoSEQ multiplex PCR. The sample carries tens of thousands of clones, 82% recorded once. Material: PBMCs. These TCRs come from a man aged 45-65 years in good health and CMV-seronegative. Each CDR3 is given with its conserved first and last residue. D genes are given only for firm matches. Size values are once, few and many counts, or a class for expanded clones, and some rows have none.

j_gene: TRBJ2-1
abundance: few
d_gene: NA
v_gene: TRBV5-1
CDR3nt: TGCGCCAGCAGCTTGGAGGCGGCGAGCTCCTACAATGAGCAGTTCTTC
CDR3aa: CASSLEAASSYNEQFF

j_gene: TRBJ1-2
abundance: NA
d_gene: NA
v_gene: TRBV28
CDR3nt: TGTGCCAGCAGTTTAGTAGCCGGCCGATACACCTTC
CDR3aa: CASSLVAGRYTF

j_gene: TRBJ2-1
abundance: once
d_gene: NA
v_gene: TRBV30
CDR3nt: TGTGCCTGGACCGGAGGGGCGGGGATCTCCTACAATGAGCAGTTCTTC
CDR3aa: CAWTGGAGISYNEQFF

j_gene: TRBJ2-7
abundance: NA
d_gene: TRBD2
v_gene: TRBV5-8
CDR3nt: TGTGCCAGCAGCTTGGGGGGCCCGGGACTAGCGGGAGGATACGAGCAGTACTTC
CDR3aa: CASSLGGPGLAGGYEQYF

j_gene: TRBJ2-7
abundance: NA
d_gene: TRBD1
v_gene: TRBV15
CDR3nt: TGTGCCACCAGCAGAGGGTTTTCCGGGACAGGGAGAGGAATCCCCTCCGAGCAGTACTTC
CDR3aa: CATSRGFSGTGRGIPSEQYF

j_gene: TRBJ2-2
abundance: few
d_gene: NA
v_gene: TRBV7-5
CDR3nt: TGTGCCAGCAGCGTGCGTCCCCCCGGGGAGCTGTTTTTT
CDR3aa: CASSVRPPGELFF

j_gene: TRBJ1-1
abundance: few
d_gene: NA
v_gene: TRBV7-9
CDR3nt: TGTGCCAGCAGCTTTGGAGGGGAAGCTTTCTTT
CDR3aa: CASSFGGEAFF

j_gene: TRBJ2-3
abundance: NA
d_gene: TRBD2
v_gene: TRBV27
CDR3nt: TGTGCCAGCAGTTTCGTGCTAGCGGGAGGCACAGATACGCAGTATTTT
CDR3aa: CASSFVLAGGTDTQYF

j_gene: TRBJ2-1
abundance: NA
d_gene: NA
v_gene: TRBV15
CDR3nt: TGTGCCACCATTCAGGGCGCCCAAAGGAATGAGCAGTTCTTC
CDR3aa: CATIQGAQRNEQFF

j_gene: TRBJ2-3
abundance: NA
d_gene: NA
v_gene: TRBV7-2
CDR3nt: TGTGCCAGCTTTATGAGGGGCACAGATACGCAGTATTTT
CDR3aa: CASFMRGTDTQYF

j_gene: TRBJ1-1
abundance: NA
d_gene: NA
v_gene: TRBV5-1
CDR3nt: TGCGCCAGCAGCTCCATACAGGGCCGTGGGACTGAAGCTTTCTTT
CDR3aa: CASSSIQGRGTEAFF

j_gene: TRBJ1-4
abundance: NA
d_gene: NA
v_gene: TRBV6-1
CDR3nt: TGTGCCAGCAGTGAAGACAGGGCCGCAAAACTGTTTTTT
CDR3aa: CASSEDRAAKLFF

j_gene: TRBJ2-5
abundance: NA
d_gene: TRBD2
v_gene: TRBV4-1
CDR3nt: TGCGCCAGCAGTAGCGGGGGGCAAGAGACCCAGTACTTC
CDR3aa: CASSSGGQETQYF

j_gene: TRBJ2-5
abundance: NA
d_gene: NA
v_gene: TRBV4-2
CDR3nt: TGTGCCAGCAGCCAAGATCAAGGAAGCGAGGAGACCCAGTACTTC
CDR3aa: CASSQDQGSEETQYF

j_gene: TRBJ2-5
abundance: NA
d_gene: NA
v_gene: TRBV19
CDR3nt: TGTGCCAGTAGTATTTTGGGAGTTCAAGAGACCCAGTACTTC
CDR3aa: CASSILGVQETQYF

j_gene: TRBJ2-7
abundance: NA
d_gene: NA
v_gene: TRBV13
CDR3nt: TGTGCCAGCAGCTTTAACAGGGATGGAATCTACGAGCAGTACTTC
CDR3aa: CASSFNRDGIYEQYF

j_gene: TRBJ2-7
abundance: few
d_gene: NA
v_gene: TRBV6-1
CDR3nt: TGTGCCAGCCGGGACTCTGCCTACGAGCAGTACTTC
CDR3aa: CASRDSAYEQYF

j_gene: TRBJ1-4
abundance: few
d_gene: NA
v_gene: TRBV6-1
CDR3nt: TGTGCCAGCAGAAGCCTTTACAGGGATAATGAAAAACTGTTTTTT
CDR3aa: CASRSLYRDNEKLFF

j_gene: TRBJ2-3
abundance: NA
d_gene: NA
v_gene: TRBV6-5
CDR3nt: TGTGCCAGCAGTTACTCTGAGGGATTCACAGATACGCAGTATTTT
CDR3aa: CASSYSEGFTDTQYF

j_gene: TRBJ2-5
abundance: NA
d_gene: TRBD1
v_gene: TRBV5-1
CDR3nt: TGCGCCAGCAGCCAGACAGGGGCTGAGGAGACCCAGTACTTC
CDR3aa: CASSQTGAEETQYF

j_gene: TRBJ1-4
abundance: once
d_gene: TRBD1
v_gene: TRBV10-3
CDR3nt: TGTGCCATCAGTGCCACCGGGACAGGAAACGAAAAACTGTTTTTT
CDR3aa: CAISATGTGNEKLFF

j_gene: TRBJ2-7
abundance: NA
d_gene: TRBD1
v_gene: TRBV5-1
CDR3nt: TGCGCCAGCAGCTTGCTGGGACAGGAGGTAGGCGAGCAGTACTTC
CDR3aa: CASSLLGQEVGEQYF

j_gene: TRBJ1-5
abundance: NA
d_gene: TRBD1
v_gene: TRBV6-5
CDR3nt: TGTGCCAGCAGTGGGACAGGGGGGAATCAGCCCCAGCATTTT
CDR3aa: CASSGTGGNQPQHF

j_gene: TRBJ1-3
abundance: NA
d_gene: NA
v_gene: TRBV7-9
CDR3nt: TGTGCCAGCAGCCCGGGGGGGTTCATCAGAAACACCATATATTTT
CDR3aa: CASSPGGFIRNTIYF

j_gene: TRBJ2-3
abundance: NA
d_gene: TRBD1
v_gene: TRBV29-1
CDR3nt: TGCAGCGTTGAAGATTGGGGACAGCACAGCACAGATACGCAGTATTTT
CDR3aa: CSVEDWGQHSTDTQYF

j_gene: TRBJ2-7
abundance: NA
d_gene: NA
v_gene: TRBV4-3
CDR3nt: TGCGCCAGCAGCCAAGACGGGATCGGGGGCGAGCAGTACTTC
CDR3aa: CASSQDGIGGEQYF

j_gene: TRBJ1-2
abundance: once
d_gene: TRBD1
v_gene: TRBV10-3
CDR3nt: TGTGCCATCAGTAACCCGGGACAGGGGACCTATGGCTACACCTTC
CDR3aa: CAISNPGQGTYGYTF

j_gene: TRBJ2-1
abundance: NA
d_gene: TRBD2
v_gene: TRBV5-1
CDR3nt: TGCGCCAGCAGCTTGTCGGGACTAGATTTCTACAATGAGCAGTTCTTC
CDR3aa: CASSLSGLDFYNEQFF

j_gene: TRBJ1-4
abundance: NA
d_gene: NA
v_gene: TRBV7-9
CDR3nt: TGTGCCAGCAGCGCCGGGACAACTAATGAAAAACTGTTTTTT
CDR3aa: CASSAGTTNEKLFF

j_gene: TRBJ1-2
abundance: NA
d_gene: NA
v_gene: TRBV19
CDR3nt: TGTGCCAGTAGTCGAGAAATTAACTATGGCTACACCTTC
CDR3aa: CASSREINYGYTF

j_gene: TRBJ2-3
abundance: once
d_gene: NA
v_gene: TRBV10-3
CDR3nt: TGTGCCATCAGTGTCGAGGGGGCAGATACGCAGTATTTT
CDR3aa: CAISVEGADTQYF

j_gene: TRBJ2-7
abundance: NA
d_gene: TRBD2
v_gene: TRBV4-3
CDR3nt: TGCGCCAGCAGCCAAGGACTAGCGGGAGCCTACGAGCAGTACTTC
CDR3aa: CASSQGLAGAYEQYF

j_gene: TRBJ2-7
abundance: NA
d_gene: NA
v_gene: TRBV25-1
CDR3nt: TGTGCCAGCAGTGATGGTGCGGGGCCCTACGAGCAGTACTTC
CDR3aa: CASSDGAGPYEQYF

j_gene: TRBJ2-7
abundance: NA
d_gene: NA
v_gene: TRBV6-6
CDR3nt: TGTGCCAGCAGTTACTCGACGGGGGAGCGCTCCTACGAGCAGTACTTC
CDR3aa: CASSYSTGERSYEQYF

j_gene: TRBJ2-2
abundance: NA
d_gene: NA
v_gene: TRBV18
CDR3nt: TGTGCCAGCTCACCACCGCGCGGCAGAGGTACCGGGGAGCTGTTTTTT
CDR3aa: CASSPPRGRGTGELFF

j_gene: TRBJ2-3
abundance: NA
d_gene: TRBD1
v_gene: TRBV28
CDR3nt: TGTGCCAGCAGCTTACAGGGGGGAGTTCTCACAGATACGCAGTATTTT
CDR3aa: CASSLQGGVLTDTQYF

j_gene: TRBJ2-1
abundance: NA
d_gene: TRBD2
v_gene: TRBV9
CDR3nt: TGTGCCAGCAGCGTAGCACCAGCGGGAGCAGAAAATGAGCAGTTCTTC
CDR3aa: CASSVAPAGAENEQFF

j_gene: TRBJ1-3
abundance: NA
d_gene: NA
v_gene: TRBV6-1
CDR3nt: TGTGCCAGCAGTGAAGAGCGGGGGGCGGCTGGAAACACCATATATTTT
CDR3aa: CASSEERGAAGNTIYF

j_gene: TRBJ2-5
abundance: NA
d_gene: NA
v_gene: TRBV5-1
CDR3nt: TGCGCCAGCAGCTTGGGGGCGGGCGCGTGGGAGACCCAGTACTTC
CDR3aa: CASSLGAGAWETQYF

j_gene: TRBJ2-1
abundance: NA
d_gene: TRBD2
v_gene: TRBV9
CDR3nt: TGTGCCAGCAGCTCCACGCGGGGGGAGCAGTTCTTC
CDR3aa: CASSSTRGEQFF

j_gene: TRBJ2-1
abundance: few
d_gene: NA
v_gene: TRBV9
CDR3nt: TGTGCCAGCAGCGTAGATCACAGGGACTCCTACAATGAGCAGTTCTTC
CDR3aa: CASSVDHRDSYNEQFF

j_gene: TRBJ2-7
abundance: few
d_gene: TRBD2
v_gene: TRBV28
CDR3nt: TGTGCCAGCAGTACGGGACTAGCGGGAGTGTTTTTGGTTTCCTACGAGCAGTACTTC
CDR3aa: CASSTGLAGVFLVSYEQYF

j_gene: TRBJ2-7
abundance: NA
d_gene: NA
v_gene: TRBV6-6
CDR3nt: TGTGCCAGCAGTCCCCCTAGCTACGAGCAGTACTTC
CDR3aa: CASSPPSYEQYF

j_gene: TRBJ2-7
abundance: NA
d_gene: TRBD2
v_gene: TRBV7-9
CDR3nt: TGTGCCAGCAGCCCGGCGGGACTAGCGGGAACCCTCGAGCAGTACTTC
CDR3aa: CASSPAGLAGTLEQYF

j_gene: TRBJ1-2
abundance: NA
d_gene: TRBD1
v_gene: TRBV6-1
CDR3nt: TGTGCCAGCAGACCCGGGACAGGGAATGGCTACACCTTC
CDR3aa: CASRPGTGNGYTF

j_gene: TRBJ2-7
abundance: NA
d_gene: NA
v_gene: TRBV11-3
CDR3nt: TGTGCCAGCAGCCTGGCGGATTACCCCCCCGACGAGCAGTACTTC
CDR3aa: CASSLADYPPDEQYF

j_gene: TRBJ2-3
abundance: NA
d_gene: NA
v_gene: TRBV7-3
CDR3nt: TGTGCCAGCAGCTTAGCTAGGTCAGATACGCAGTATTTT
CDR3aa: CASSLARSDTQYF

j_gene: TRBJ2-5
abundance: few
d_gene: NA
v_gene: TRBV19
CDR3nt: TGTGCCAGTAGACCGCATCGAGCGGCCCCAGGGACCCAGTACTTC
CDR3aa: CASRPHRAAPGTQYF

j_gene: TRBJ1-2
abundance: NA
d_gene: NA
v_gene: TRBV5-1
CDR3nt: TGCGCCAGCAGTTTCGAACTCTCAGGGGATGGCTACACCTTC
CDR3aa: CASSFELSGDGYTF

j_gene: TRBJ2-7
abundance: NA
d_gene: NA
v_gene: TRBV28
CDR3nt: TGTGCCAGCACTCGGCAGGGATCCTACGAGCAGTACTTC
CDR3aa: CASTRQGSYEQYF

j_gene: TRBJ2-7
abundance: NA
d_gene: TRBD2
v_gene: TRBV18
CDR3nt: TGTGCCAGCTCATTAGCGGGGAGCTCCTACGAGCAGTACTTC
CDR3aa: CASSLAGSSYEQYF

j_gene: TRBJ1-2
abundance: NA
d_gene: NA
v_gene: TRBV5-4
CDR3nt: TGTGCCAGCAACTTGGCCCGGGTCTATGGCTACACCTTC
CDR3aa: CASNLARVYGYTF

j_gene: TRBJ2-7
abundance: NA
d_gene: NA
v_gene: TRBV11-2
CDR3nt: TGTGCCAGCAGCTTAGGTCTCACTCGGGACACCCTTTACGAGCAGTACTTC
CDR3aa: CASSLGLTRDTLYEQYF

j_gene: TRBJ1-1
abundance: once
d_gene: TRBD1
v_gene: TRBV19
CDR3nt: TGTGCCAGTAGTCTCAGACAGGGTAGAGCCACTGAAGCTTTCTTT
CDR3aa: CASSLRQGRATEAFF

j_gene: TRBJ1-4
abundance: NA
d_gene: NA
v_gene: TRBV28
CDR3nt: TGTGCCAGCCACGCGGGGGGGTTTGAAAAACTGTTTTTT
CDR3aa: CASHAGGFEKLFF

j_gene: TRBJ2-3
abundance: NA
d_gene: TRBD2
v_gene: TRBV7-9
CDR3nt: TGTGCCAGCAGCTTAAGCGGGAGGGCCTACACAGATACGCAGTATTTT
CDR3aa: CASSLSGRAYTDTQYF

j_gene: TRBJ2-1
abundance: NA
d_gene: NA
v_gene: TRBV28
CDR3nt: TGTGCCAATTTAAGGAGCTCCTACAATGAGCAGTTCTTC
CDR3aa: CANLRSSYNEQFF

j_gene: TRBJ1-1
abundance: NA
d_gene: NA
v_gene: TRBV7-3
CDR3nt: TGTGCCAGCAGCTTAATTGGAGGGATCGACACTGAAGCTTTCTTT
CDR3aa: CASSLIGGIDTEAFF

j_gene: TRBJ2-7
abundance: NA
d_gene: TRBD1
v_gene: TRBV18
CDR3nt: TGTGCCAGCTCACCTGGACAGGGGAACTACGAGCAGTACTTC
CDR3aa: CASSPGQGNYEQYF

j_gene: TRBJ1-5
abundance: NA
d_gene: NA
v_gene: TRBV28
CDR3nt: TGTGCCAGCACGCGGCAGGCGGGGGGTCAGCCCCAGCATTTT
CDR3aa: CASTRQAGGQPQHF